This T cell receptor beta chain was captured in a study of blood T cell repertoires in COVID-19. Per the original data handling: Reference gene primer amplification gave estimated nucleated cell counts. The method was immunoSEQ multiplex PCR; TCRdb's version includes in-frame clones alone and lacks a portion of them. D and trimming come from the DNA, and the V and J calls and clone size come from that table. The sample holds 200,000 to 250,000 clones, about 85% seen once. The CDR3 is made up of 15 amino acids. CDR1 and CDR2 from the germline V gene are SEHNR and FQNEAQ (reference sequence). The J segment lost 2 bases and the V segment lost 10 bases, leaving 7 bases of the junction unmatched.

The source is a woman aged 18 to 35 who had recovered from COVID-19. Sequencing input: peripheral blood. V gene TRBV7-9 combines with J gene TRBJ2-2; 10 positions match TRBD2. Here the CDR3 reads CAITLAGQNTGELFF. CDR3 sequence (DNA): TGTGCCATCACACTAGCGGGACAAAACACCGGGGAGCTGTTTTTT.